The rows below give T cell receptor beta chains drawn from one sample of a study of CD8+ T cells in alopecia areata. Measured with immunoSEQ multiplex PCR; TCRdb has only the in-frame clones, and not every one. The repertoire holds about 130,000 clones, around three fifths seen once, with approximately 6.5% in the top ten. Sequencing used CD4+ T cells sorted from blood, obtained at week 0. The receptors derive from a human donor with alopecia areata. CDR3s leave out the opening cysteine and the closing phenylalanine or tryptophan. Fields, in order: V gene, CDR3 protein.

V gene: TRBV10-3; CDR3 protein: AISESTLDEQY
V gene: TRBV29-1; CDR3 protein: SVRTGGNSGANVLT
V gene: TRBV5-1; CDR3 protein: ASSTRPGQGSYEQY
V gene: TRBV15; CDR3 protein: ATSGGTGETQY
V gene: TRBV29-1; CDR3 protein: SVVILTEQY
V gene: TRBV7-2; CDR3 protein: ASSLGDHSYEQY
V gene: TRBV4-3; CDR3 protein: ASSQDSLWGAYEQY
V gene: TRBV7-2; CDR3 protein: ASSDYENTEAF
V gene: TRBV7-9; CDR3 protein: ASSFLGGPSYNEQF
V gene: TRBV10-3; CDR3 protein: AISQTKETQY
V gene: TRBV14; CDR3 protein: ASSQVAGGNTEAF
V gene: TRBV7-8; CDR3 protein: ASSSSREGLAGFYNEQF
V gene: TRBV7-9; CDR3 protein: ASSPITDTQY
V gene: TRBV5-6; CDR3 protein: ASTPTGGLGEQY
V gene: TRBV30; CDR3 protein: AWIESAVGGYT
V gene: TRBV7-2; CDR3 protein: ASSSPWRSDTQY
V gene: TRBV5-1; CDR3 protein: ASSVDRAAGANVLT
V gene: TRBV5-4; CDR3 protein: ASSTDTNNQPQH
V gene: TRBV7-9; CDR3 protein: ASSSRTASSYEQY
V gene: TRBV7-2; CDR3 protein: ASSSPVGSGEQY
V gene: TRBV7-3; CDR3 protein: ASSLDGMNTEAF
V gene: TRBV29-1; CDR3 protein: SVWTGLEGSPLH
V gene: TRBV7-9; CDR3 protein: RTGTPYEQY
V gene: TRBV7-2; CDR3 protein: ASSYRGLYEQY
V gene: TRBV10-3; CDR3 protein: AIMGRPNTEAF
V gene: TRBV29-1; CDR3 protein: SVGQMNTGELF
V gene: TRBV29-1; CDR3 protein: SGSGQTNTEAF
V gene: TRBV9; CDR3 protein: ASSITGANTGELF
V gene: TRBV25-1; CDR3 protein: ASRKLRETQY
V gene: TRBV5-6; CDR3 protein: ASSLNRDRSYEQY
V gene: TRBV4-1; CDR3 protein: ASSQGTGRDTEAF
V gene: TRBV11-2; CDR3 protein: ASSSAGNYVAYEQY
V gene: TRBV5-6; CDR3 protein: ASSLVGANQPQH
V gene: TRBV7-9; CDR3 protein: ASTDGSGETQY
V gene: TRBV21-1; CDR3 protein: ARACMAAGNTIY
V gene: TRBV15; CDR3 protein: ATSSTAQGASYEQY
V gene: TRBV7-2; CDR3 protein: ASSSLPSDAGELF
V gene: TRBV7-2; CDR3 protein: ASSLIMGTEAF
V gene: TRBV9; CDR3 protein: ASSRDSNQPQH
V gene: TRBV2; CDR3 protein: ASSILNYGYT
V gene: TRBV30; CDR3 protein: AWGQWNSPLH
V gene: TRBV7-9; CDR3 protein: ASSYLAGGPNEQF
V gene: TRBV7-8; CDR3 protein: ASSLRGQETQY
V gene: TRBV29-1; CDR3 protein: SACKTGQGETEAF
V gene: TRBV29-1; CDR3 protein: SVVGAYGYT
V gene: TRBV30; CDR3 protein: AWTGSPGNTIY
V gene: TRBV2; CDR3 protein: ASSVRQGEETQY
V gene: TRBV20-1; CDR3 protein: SVMGEAF
V gene: TRBV4-2; CDR3 protein: ASSPESWVEKLF
V gene: TRBV23-1; CDR3 protein: ASSLRSGKSDEQY
V gene: TRBV5-1; CDR3 protein: ASRGGSSSTDTQY
V gene: TRBV19; CDR3 protein: ASSKATGGRWPQH
V gene: TRBV4-1; CDR3 protein: ASSPPTGLGLGANVLT
V gene: TRBV7-2; CDR3 protein: ASSSDRVGEQY
V gene: TRBV7-2; CDR3 protein: ASSLGLYNEQF
V gene: TRBV5-1; CDR3 protein: ASSSYSGGLSTQY
V gene: TRBV18; CDR3 protein: ASSSDKIVYEQY
V gene: TRBV7-9; CDR3 protein: ASSPSASGQLKQF
V gene: TRBV5-1; CDR3 protein: ASSLMGANTEAF